Listed below are T cell receptor beta chains from one sample, sequenced in a study of PD-1 blockade in classical Hodgkin lymphoma. Method: immunoSEQ multiplex PCR; TCRdb's copy keeps in-frame clones and lacks some. The sample shows around 7,500 clones, around 80% of them seen only once. The source was peripheral blood mononuclear cells (PBMCs), collected at baseline. These receptors all come from a human donor with classical Hodgkin lymphoma. CDR3s include the opening cysteine and the closing phenylalanine or tryptophan.

j_call v_call cdr3_aa
TRBJ1-2 TRBV7-2 CASSPDREGSLGYTF
TRBJ2-7 TRBV18 CASSLSAAYEQYF
TRBJ2-3 TRBV7-2 CASSPTSGRADTQYF
TRBJ2-2 TRBV5-1 CASEAGQNTGELFF
TRBJ2-3 TRBV18 CASSPPVTDTQYF
TRBJ2-1 TRBV5-1 CASTPMTINEQFF
TRBJ1-5 TRBV19 CASSSRSMEPQHF
TRBJ1-6 TRBV14 CASSPQGIALHF
TRBJ1-5 TRBV28 CASRQPQGINQPQHF
TRBJ2-1 TRBV14 CASSLMGLAVYNEQFF
TRBJ2-3 TRBV5-5 CASSFGGRGTDTQYF
TRBJ2-5 TRBV7-2 CASSLTGLRGRRETQYF
TRBJ2-7 TRBV30 CAWSREVGYEQYF
TRBJ2-7 TRBV5-6 CASSLEGLAQPYEQYF
TRBJ2-2 TRBV7-9 CASSSPRGIANTGELFF
TRBJ2-7 TRBV7-8 CASRAVASGRGYLEQYF
TRBJ2-3 TRBV7-9 CASSLGEGGRDTQYF
TRBJ2-2 TRBV7-3 CASRTSGNTGELFF
TRBJ1-1 TRBV9 CASSSPRVSTEAFF
TRBJ2-7 TRBV18 CASSPPNSSPYEQYF
TRBJ2-3 TRBV29-1 CSAKREPTDTQYF
TRBJ2-1 TRBV13 CASSLYKREGSYNEQFF
TRBJ2-7 TRBV6-5 CASSYRQEGSRYF
TRBJ1-3 TRBV19 CASSTLGQAGNTIYF
TRBJ2-5 TRBV7-6 CASSDYGTGAQETQYF
TRBJ2-3 TRBV6-1 CASKGGSGTDTQYF
TRBJ2-3 TRBV4-2 CASSQDQGSRSTDTQYF
TRBJ1-3 TRBV9 CASSEGVSGNTIYF